This T cell receptor (beta chain) was documented in a study of T cell changes during pregnancy in multiple sclerosis (dated by TCRdb to about 2019). Regarding the research as a whole: In women with multiple sclerosis, the researchers looked at how the T cell repertoire shifted as pregnancy progressed.

On this clone itself: It has no known antigen specificity. No base qualities exist here, and no much larger clone lies one base off it.

Library preparation used the immunoSEQ multiplex PCR assay. Here the immuneACCESS table is served through TCRdb, limited to in-frame sequences with V and J called. Missing clones are a known gap in these copies; in checked studies unresolved V genes cover under half, and the rest lacks a known reason. The sample yields 20,000 or so clones; roughly 90% were counted once. The ten largest clones represent more than 5% of the sample. The TCR was taken from a female donor in good health, enrolled as a control in a pregnancy study. Sequenced here: CD8+ T cells from peripheral blood mononuclear cells, sampled in the third trimester of pregnancy.

Here is the DNA: TGTGCCACCAGCAGGGACAGGGGGCTAATCTACGAGCAGTACTTC. Its amino acids are CATSRDRGLIYEQYF. The V gene is TRBV15 and the J gene is TRBJ2-7; 11 nucleotides in the junction match TRBD1. The CDR3 sequence holds 15 residues, the cysteine and phenylalanine included. Left in the record is the CDR3 DNA by itself, 45 bases read in frame from the first base. CDR1 and CDR2, per the germline V gene (reference sequence), are LNHNV and YYDKDF. The germline V end is reduced by 3 bases and the J end by 3 bases; junction bases left unmatched: 4.